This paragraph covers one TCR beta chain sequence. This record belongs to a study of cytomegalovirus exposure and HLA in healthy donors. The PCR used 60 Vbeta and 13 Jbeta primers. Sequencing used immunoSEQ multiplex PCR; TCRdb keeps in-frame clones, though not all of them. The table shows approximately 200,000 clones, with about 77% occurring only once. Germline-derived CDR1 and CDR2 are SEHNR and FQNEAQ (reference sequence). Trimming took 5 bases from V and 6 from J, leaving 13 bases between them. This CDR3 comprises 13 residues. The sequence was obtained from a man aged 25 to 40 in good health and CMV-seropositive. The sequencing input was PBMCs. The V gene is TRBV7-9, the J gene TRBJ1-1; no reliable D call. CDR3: CASSRAMSPEAFF. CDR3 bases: TGTGCCAGCAGCCGCGCCATGAGCCCTGAAGCTTTCTTT.